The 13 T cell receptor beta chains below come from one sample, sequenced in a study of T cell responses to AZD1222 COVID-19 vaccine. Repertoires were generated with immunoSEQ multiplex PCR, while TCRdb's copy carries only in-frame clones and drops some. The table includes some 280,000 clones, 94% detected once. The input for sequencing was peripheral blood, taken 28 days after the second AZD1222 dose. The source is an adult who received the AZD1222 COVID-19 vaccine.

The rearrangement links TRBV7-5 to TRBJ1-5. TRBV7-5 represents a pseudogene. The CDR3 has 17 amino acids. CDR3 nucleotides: TGTGCCAGAAGCCCTACGACTGCCAGAAATAGCAATCAGCCCCAGCATTTT. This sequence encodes CARSPTTARNSNQPQHF.

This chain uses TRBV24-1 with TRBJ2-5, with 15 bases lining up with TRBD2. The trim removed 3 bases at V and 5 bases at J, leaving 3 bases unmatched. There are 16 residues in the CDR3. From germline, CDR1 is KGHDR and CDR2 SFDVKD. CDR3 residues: CATSDDGTSGGETQYF. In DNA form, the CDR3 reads TGTGCCACCAGTGATGACGGGACTAGCGGGGGGGAGACCCAGTACTTC.

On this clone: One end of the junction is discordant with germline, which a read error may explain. The CDR3 here is CAWTRNSDNEQFF. In DNA form, the CDR3 reads TGTGCCTGGACACGTAACTCCGACAATGAGCAGTTCTTC. The chain uses TRBV30 and TRBJ2-1; D call uncertain. The CDR3 is 13 amino acids. Germline V gene lookup returns CDR1 GTSNPN and CDR2 SVGIG (reference sequence).

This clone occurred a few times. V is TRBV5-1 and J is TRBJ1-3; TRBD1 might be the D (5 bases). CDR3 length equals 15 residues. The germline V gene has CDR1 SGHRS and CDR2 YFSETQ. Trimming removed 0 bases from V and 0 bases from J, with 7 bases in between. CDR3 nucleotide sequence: TGCGCCAGCAGCTTGGGACAGAGCTCTGGAAACACCATATATTTT. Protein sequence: CASSLGQSSGNTIYF.

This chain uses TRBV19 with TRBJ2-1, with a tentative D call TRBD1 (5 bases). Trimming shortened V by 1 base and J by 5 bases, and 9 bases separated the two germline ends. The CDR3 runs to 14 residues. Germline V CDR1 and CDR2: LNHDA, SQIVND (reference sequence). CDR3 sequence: CASSIARVDNEQFF. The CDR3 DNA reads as TGTGCCAGTAGTATAGCCAGGGTCGACAATGAGCAGTTCTTC.

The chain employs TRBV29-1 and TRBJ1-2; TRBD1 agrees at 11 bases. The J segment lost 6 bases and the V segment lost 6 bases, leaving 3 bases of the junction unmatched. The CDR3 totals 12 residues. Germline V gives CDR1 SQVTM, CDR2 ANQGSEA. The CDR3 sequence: CSVWTGGDGYTF. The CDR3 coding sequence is TGCAGCGTCTGGACAGGGGGCGATGGCTACACCTTC. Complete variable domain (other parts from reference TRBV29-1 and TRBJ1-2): SAVISQKPSRDICQRGTSLTIQCQVDSQVTMMFWYRQQPGQSLTLIATANQGSEATYESGFVIDKFPISRPNLTFSTLTVSNMSPEDSSIYLCSVWTGGDGYTFGSGTRLTVV.

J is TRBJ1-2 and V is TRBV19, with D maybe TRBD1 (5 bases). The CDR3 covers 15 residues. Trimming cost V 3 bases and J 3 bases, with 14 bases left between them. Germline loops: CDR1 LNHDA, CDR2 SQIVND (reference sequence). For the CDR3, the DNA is TGTGCCAGTAGTATTACGGGGGACGGCCACTATGGCTACACCTTC. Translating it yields CASSITGDGHYGYTF. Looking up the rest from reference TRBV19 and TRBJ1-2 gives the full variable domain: DGGITQSPKYLFRKEGQNVTLSCEQNLNHDAMYWYRQDPGQGLRLIYYSQIVNDFQKGDIAEGYSVSREKKESFPLTVTSAQKNPTAFYLCASSITGDGHYGYTFGSGTRLTVV.

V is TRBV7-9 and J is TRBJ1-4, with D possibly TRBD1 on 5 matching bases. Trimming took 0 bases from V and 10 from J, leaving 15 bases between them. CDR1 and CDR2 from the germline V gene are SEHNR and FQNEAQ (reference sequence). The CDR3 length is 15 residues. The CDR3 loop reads CASSLAWDGVGKLFF. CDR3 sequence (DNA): TGTGCCAGCAGCTTAGCTTGGGACGGGGTTGGAAAACTGTTTTTT.

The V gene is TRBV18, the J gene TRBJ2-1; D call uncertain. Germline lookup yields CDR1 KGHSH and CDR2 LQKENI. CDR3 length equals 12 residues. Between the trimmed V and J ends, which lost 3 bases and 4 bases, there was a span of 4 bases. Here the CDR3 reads CASSPRYNEQFF. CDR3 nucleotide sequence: TGTGCCAGCTCACCCAGGTACAATGAGCAGTTCTTC. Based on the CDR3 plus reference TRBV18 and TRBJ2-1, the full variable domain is NAGVMQNPRHLVRRRGQEARLRCSPMKGHSHVYWYRQLPEEGLKFMVYLQKENIIDESGMPKERFSAEFPKEGPSILRIQQVVRGDSAAYFCASSPRYNEQFFGPGTRLTVL.

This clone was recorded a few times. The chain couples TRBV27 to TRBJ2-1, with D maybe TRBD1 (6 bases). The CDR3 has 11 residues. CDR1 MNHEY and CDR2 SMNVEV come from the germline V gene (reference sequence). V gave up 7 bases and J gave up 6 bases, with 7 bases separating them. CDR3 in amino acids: CASTGVNEQFF. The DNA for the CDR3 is TGTGCCAGCACAGGGGTCAATGAGCAGTTCTTC.

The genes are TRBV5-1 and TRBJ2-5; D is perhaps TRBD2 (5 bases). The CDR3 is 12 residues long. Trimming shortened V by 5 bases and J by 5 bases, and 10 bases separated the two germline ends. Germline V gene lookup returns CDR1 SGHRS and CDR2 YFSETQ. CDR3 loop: CASSPEEETQYF. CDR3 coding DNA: TGCGCCAGCAGTCCGGAGGAGGAGACCCAGTACTTC. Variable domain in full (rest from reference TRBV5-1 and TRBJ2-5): KAGVTQTPRYLIKTRGQQVTLSCSPISGHRSVSWYQQTPGQGLQFLFEYFSETQRNKGNFPGRFSGRQFSNSRSEMNVSTLELGDSALYLCASSPEEETQYFGPGTRLLVL.

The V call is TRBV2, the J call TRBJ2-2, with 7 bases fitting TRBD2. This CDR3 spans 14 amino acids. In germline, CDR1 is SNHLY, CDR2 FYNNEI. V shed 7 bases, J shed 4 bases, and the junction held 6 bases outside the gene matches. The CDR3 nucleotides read TGTGCCAGCACTCGACTAGCAACCACCGGGGAGCTGTTTTTT. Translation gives CASTRLATTGELFF. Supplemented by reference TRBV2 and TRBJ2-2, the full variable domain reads EPEVTQTPSHQVTQMGQEVILRCVPISNHLYFYWYRQILGQKVEFLVSFYNNEISEKSEIFDDQFSVERPDGSNFTLKIRSTKLEDSAMYFCASTRLATTGELFFGEGSRLTVL.

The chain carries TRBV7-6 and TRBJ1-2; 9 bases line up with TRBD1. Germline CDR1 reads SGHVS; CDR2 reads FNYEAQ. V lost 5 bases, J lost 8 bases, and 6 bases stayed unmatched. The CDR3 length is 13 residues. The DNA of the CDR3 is TGTGCCAGCAGCCCACAGGGGGCGGACGGCTACACCTTC. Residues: CASSPQGADGYTF.